These T cell receptor beta chains were read from a single sample in a study of T cells in localized non-small cell lung cancer. The repertoire was sequenced with immunoSEQ multiplex PCR; TCRdb's copy has only in-frame clones and lacks some. The repertoire holds 50,000 to 60,000 clones, with approximately 86% as singletons. The input for sequencing was PBMCs, taken before any cancer treatment. The receptors here all came from a female donor with stage II lung adenocarcinoma. The CDR3 runs from the conserved cysteine through the conserved F or W. The D gene is left open where the match is weak. Expanded clones get a size class; other rows say once, few or many, or leave the size out.

d_gene: TRBD1
abundance: -
v_gene: TRBV2
j_gene: TRBJ1-5
CDR3nt: TGTGCCAGCAGTCCCCGGACAGGGCAAGGGCCCCAGCATTTT
CDR3aa: CASSPRTGQGPQHF

d_gene: -
abundance: few
v_gene: TRBV15
j_gene: TRBJ1-4
CDR3nt: TGTGCCACCAGCTCTCGACCGAATGAAAAACTGTTTTTT
CDR3aa: CATSSRPNEKLFF

d_gene: -
abundance: -
v_gene: TRBV5-1
j_gene: TRBJ2-3
CDR3nt: TGCGCCAGCAGCCGGGGCGACAGCACAGATACGCAGTATTTT
CDR3aa: CASSRGDSTDTQYF

d_gene: TRBD2
abundance: -
v_gene: TRBV11-2
j_gene: TRBJ2-2
CDR3nt: TGTGCCAGCAGCCTGACTAGCAAACGGAACACCGGGGAGCTGTTTTTT
CDR3aa: CASSLTSKRNTGELFF

d_gene: TRBD2
abundance: few
v_gene: TRBV5-1
j_gene: TRBJ2-1
CDR3nt: TGCGCCAGCAGACAGCGACTAGCCGAGTACAATGAGCAGTTCTTC
CDR3aa: CASRQRLAEYNEQFF

d_gene: -
abundance: -
v_gene: TRBV18
j_gene: TRBJ2-6
CDR3nt: TGTGCCAGCTCACCACTGGGCAGGGAAGCCCCTGGGGCCAACGTCCTGACTTTC
CDR3aa: CASSPLGREAPGANVLTF

d_gene: -
abundance: -
v_gene: TRBV30
j_gene: TRBJ1-2
CDR3nt: TGTGCCTGGGCGGACCCACATTCGAGCCCTGGCTACACCTTC
CDR3aa: CAWADPHSSPGYTF

d_gene: -
abundance: -
v_gene: TRBV5-1
j_gene: TRBJ2-7
CDR3nt: TGCGCCAGCAGCTTGGATTTCTACGAGCAGTACTTC
CDR3aa: CASSLDFYEQYF

d_gene: -
abundance: -
v_gene: TRBV7-3
j_gene: TRBJ1-1
CDR3nt: TGTGCCAGCAGCCTAAACACAGGGTCCACTGAAGCTTTCTTT
CDR3aa: CASSLNTGSTEAFF

d_gene: -
abundance: -
v_gene: TRBV19
j_gene: TRBJ1-1
CDR3nt: TGTGCCAGTAGTATGGGAGGCGGAGTCGGCACTGAAGCTTTCTTT
CDR3aa: CASSMGGGVGTEAFF

d_gene: -
abundance: -
v_gene: TRBV7-7
j_gene: TRBJ2-5
CDR3nt: TGTGCTAGCAGCTTAGCCTCAGGGAGTGAGACCCAGTACTTC
CDR3aa: CASSLASGSETQYF

d_gene: TRBD2
abundance: -
v_gene: TRBV2
j_gene: TRBJ2-1
CDR3nt: TGTGCCAGCAGGAGGCTAGCGGGGGGTACCTACAATGAGCAGTTCTTC
CDR3aa: CASRRLAGGTYNEQFF

d_gene: -
abundance: -
v_gene: TRBV5-1
j_gene: TRBJ1-2
CDR3nt: TGCGCCAGCATTCCGAGTGGCCGGGACGCGTCGGTCTATGGCTACACCTTC
CDR3aa: CASIPSGRDASVYGYTF

d_gene: TRBD1
abundance: -
v_gene: TRBV6-6
j_gene: TRBJ1-3
CDR3nt: TGTGCCAGCATCGAAACTACAGGGGGTGGAAACACCATATATTTT
CDR3aa: CASIETTGGGNTIYF

d_gene: -
abundance: -
v_gene: TRBV10-3
j_gene: TRBJ1-1
CDR3nt: TGTGCCATCAGCACCGGGACAACCCCTAAGAAGAACACTGAAGCTTTCTTT
CDR3aa: CAISTGTTPKKNTEAFF

d_gene: TRBD1
abundance: few
v_gene: TRBV18
j_gene: TRBJ2-7
CDR3nt: TGTGCCAGCTCATACGACAGGGGCTACGAGCAGTACTTC
CDR3aa: CASSYDRGYEQYF

d_gene: -
abundance: -
v_gene: TRBV18
j_gene: TRBJ2-3
CDR3nt: TGTGCCAGCTCACCCACAGATACGCAGTATTTT
CDR3aa: CASSPTDTQYF

d_gene: TRBD2
abundance: few
v_gene: TRBV7-9
j_gene: TRBJ2-5
CDR3nt: TGTGCCAGCAGCTTAGATCTGGGGGGGATGGAGACCCAGTACTTC
CDR3aa: CASSLDLGGMETQYF

d_gene: -
abundance: -
v_gene: TRBV6-5
j_gene: TRBJ1-6
CDR3nt: TGTGCCAGCAGTGAGTATGGCGGAAATTCACCCCTCCACTTT
CDR3aa: CASSEYGGNSPLHF

d_gene: -
abundance: -
v_gene: TRBV10-2
j_gene: TRBJ2-5
CDR3nt: TGCGCCAGCAGGGAGGACCCCAGAGAGACCCAGTACTTC
CDR3aa: CASREDPRETQYF

d_gene: -
abundance: -
v_gene: TRBV27
j_gene: TRBJ2-1
CDR3nt: TGTGCCAGCAGTTTCTCCACCGGGGGGCCCCACAATGAGCAGTTCTTC
CDR3aa: CASSFSTGGPHNEQFF

d_gene: TRBD2
abundance: -
v_gene: TRBV7-7
j_gene: TRBJ2-1
CDR3nt: TGTGCCAGCAGCTCCGCCATGGGACTAGCCCAATACAATGAGCAGTTCTTC
CDR3aa: CASSSAMGLAQYNEQFF

d_gene: TRBD2
abundance: -
v_gene: TRBV30
j_gene: TRBJ2-1
CDR3nt: TGTGCCTGGAGTCCTGGCGGGGGGGGCCAGCTTGAGCAGTTCTTC
CDR3aa: CAWSPGGGGQLEQFF

d_gene: -
abundance: -
v_gene: TRBV2
j_gene: TRBJ2-7
CDR3nt: TGTGCCAGCAGTGAGGAGGAGCGGCAGTACTTC
CDR3aa: CASSEEERQYF

d_gene: -
abundance: few
v_gene: TRBV30
j_gene: TRBJ2-1
CDR3nt: TGTGCCTGGAGTATTGGAGGGGGACCAAGCTCCTACAATGAGCAGTTCTTC
CDR3aa: CAWSIGGGPSSYNEQFF

d_gene: TRBD1
abundance: -
v_gene: TRBV5-4
j_gene: TRBJ1-1
CDR3nt: TGTGCCAGCAGCTTGCGGGGGACAGGGCGAAAAGAGGGTGAAGCTTTCTTT
CDR3aa: CASSLRGTGRKEGEAFF

d_gene: -
abundance: -
v_gene: TRBV5-4
j_gene: TRBJ1-4
CDR3nt: TGTGCCAGCAGGCTTCCTTGGGGCTGGGGTGAAAAACTGTTTTTT
CDR3aa: CASRLPWGWGEKLFF

d_gene: -
abundance: once
v_gene: TRBV27
j_gene: TRBJ1-2
CDR3nt: TGTGCCAGCAGTTCCTCCCGACAGGCGAGGATGCTGTATGGCTACACCTTC
CDR3aa: CASSSSRQARMLYGYTF

d_gene: TRBD1
abundance: -
v_gene: TRBV5-1
j_gene: TRBJ2-1
CDR3nt: TGCGCCAGCAGAGGGGACAGGGTGACCTACAATGAGCAGTTCTTC
CDR3aa: CASRGDRVTYNEQFF

d_gene: -
abundance: -
v_gene: TRBV5-5
j_gene: TRBJ1-1
CDR3nt: TGTGCCAGCAGCCAGGGTGTGGCAATCGTGGGTGGTGAAGCTTTCTTT
CDR3aa: CASSQGVAIVGGEAFF

d_gene: -
abundance: -
v_gene: TRBV5-1
j_gene: TRBJ2-5
CDR3nt: TGCGCCAGCAGCTTGGCCAGTGGGGCCCCCTGGGAGACCCAGTACTTC
CDR3aa: CASSLASGAPWETQYF

d_gene: -
abundance: -
v_gene: TRBV12-1
j_gene: TRBJ2-4
CDR3nt: TGTGCCAGCAGCCCGGCCCAACTAGGGCGAAAAAACATTCAGTACTTC
CDR3aa: CASSPAQLGRKNIQYF

d_gene: -
abundance: -
v_gene: TRBV7-6
j_gene: TRBJ2-1
CDR3nt: TGTGCCAGCAGCCAAGAGAATGAGCAGTTCTTC
CDR3aa: CASSQENEQFF

d_gene: TRBD1
abundance: -
v_gene: TRBV10-1
j_gene: TRBJ2-2
CDR3nt: TGCGCCAGCAGTGAAAGTAGGACAGGGGACACCGGGGAGCTGTTTTTT
CDR3aa: CASSESRTGDTGELFF

d_gene: TRBD2
abundance: -
v_gene: TRBV29-1
j_gene: TRBJ2-5
CDR3nt: TGCAGCGTTGAGATGTTAGCGGGGTACCCCAACCAAGAGACCCAGTACTTC
CDR3aa: CSVEMLAGYPNQETQYF

d_gene: -
abundance: -
v_gene: TRBV7-6
j_gene: TRBJ1-1
CDR3nt: TGTGCCAGCAGCTTAACCGTCGTAAGCATCAACACTGAAGCTTTCTTT
CDR3aa: CASSLTVVSINTEAFF

d_gene: -
abundance: once
v_gene: TRBV7-9
j_gene: TRBJ1-2
CDR3nt: TGTGCCAGCGCCTTCGGGGGTGGCTACACCTTC
CDR3aa: CASAFGGGYTF

d_gene: TRBD2
abundance: -
v_gene: TRBV10-2
j_gene: TRBJ2-7
CDR3nt: TGCGCCAGCAACGGGGGGGCCCATAGCTACGAGCAGTACTTC
CDR3aa: CASNGGAHSYEQYF

d_gene: -
abundance: -
v_gene: TRBV7-9
j_gene: TRBJ2-2
CDR3nt: TGTGCCAGCAGCTTAGTGGGCGGATACGGCGGGGAGCTGTTTTTT
CDR3aa: CASSLVGGYGGELFF

d_gene: -
abundance: -
v_gene: TRBV10-3
j_gene: TRBJ1-2
CDR3nt: TGTGCCATCAGTGAGTCTAAATTGGGGGCGCAACCAAGGGGAGGCTACACCTTC
CDR3aa: CAISESKLGAQPRGGYTF

d_gene: -
abundance: once
v_gene: TRBV19
j_gene: TRBJ1-4
CDR3nt: TGTGCCAGTCACGACGGTGCAACTAATGAAAAACTGTTTTTT
CDR3aa: CASHDGATNEKLFF

d_gene: -
abundance: -
v_gene: TRBV29-1
j_gene: TRBJ1-1
CDR3nt: TGCAGCGTTGACGGACGGTTGAACACTGAAGCTTTCTTT
CDR3aa: CSVDGRLNTEAFF

d_gene: -
abundance: -
v_gene: TRBV5-1
j_gene: TRBJ1-4
CDR3nt: TGCGCCAGCAGCTCGATGATAGGGGCGTCTAATGAAAAACTGTTTTTT
CDR3aa: CASSSMIGASNEKLFF

d_gene: -
abundance: -
v_gene: TRBV7-9
j_gene: TRBJ2-1
CDR3nt: TGTGCCAGCAGCTCCCAGTCTCCCGAGCAGTTCTTC
CDR3aa: CASSSQSPEQFF

d_gene: -
abundance: -
v_gene: TRBV5-5
j_gene: TRBJ1-3
CDR3nt: TGTGCCAGCAGCTTGTACGCAGGGAATCCCCTTGAGTTT
CDR3aa: CASSLYAGNPLEF

d_gene: -
abundance: few
v_gene: TRBV7-6
j_gene: TRBJ1-2
CDR3nt: TGTGCCAGCAGCTTCGGGTCGGGTAGGGTCGGCAGCTATGGCTACACCTTC
CDR3aa: CASSFGSGRVGSYGYTF

d_gene: TRBD1
abundance: -
v_gene: TRBV13
j_gene: TRBJ2-1
CDR3nt: TGTGCCAGCAGCGGAAGGGGGCCTCTCTACAATGAGCAGTTCTTC
CDR3aa: CASSGRGPLYNEQFF

d_gene: -
abundance: -
v_gene: TRBV27
j_gene: TRBJ2-2
CDR3nt: TGTGCCAGCAGTTTTTGGCAGTCGAACACCGGGGAGCTGTTTTTT
CDR3aa: CASSFWQSNTGELFF

d_gene: TRBD1
abundance: -
v_gene: TRBV30
j_gene: TRBJ1-4
CDR3nt: TGTGCCTGGAGTACAGGGGGCAAGGTTCCTGCGGACGAAAAACTGTTTTTT
CDR3aa: CAWSTGGKVPADEKLFF

d_gene: -
abundance: -
v_gene: TRBV7-2
j_gene: TRBJ2-1
CDR3nt: TGTGCCAGCAGCTTAGCGCTGGGGGTTATGTACAATGAGCAGTTCTTC
CDR3aa: CASSLALGVMYNEQFF